The rows below give T cell receptor beta chains drawn from one sample of a study of CD8 T cells in ankylosing spondylitis. MiXCR, applied by TCRdb to the 5' RACE reads, yields one record per CDR3 protein. Among about 400,000 distinct CDR3 sequences listed, around 24% were seen once. Sequencing was done on a sample of blood, either unsorted or a sorted T cell fraction (not recorded which). The receptors were gathered from a male donor with ankylosing spondylitis. Both conserved end residues are part of each CDR3. A D gene is named only where the DNA matches it firmly. For some rows the clone size is stated as once, few or many, or as a class when expanded; others skip it.

v_call,clone_size,j_call,d_call,cdr3_aa,cdr3_nt
TRBV2,.,TRBJ2-5,.,CAGGTVQETQYF,TGTGCCGGGGGGACAGTGCAAGAGACCCAGTACTTC
TRBV25-1,many,TRBJ2-7,TRBD1,CASSEWNRGVLEQYF,TGTGCCAGCAGTGAATGGAACAGGGGGGTCTTGGAGCAGTACTTC
TRBV28,.,TRBJ2-7,TRBD2,CASWTSGGYEQYF,TGTGCCAGCTGGACTAGCGGGGGGTACGAGCAGTACTTC
TRBV20-1,many,TRBJ2-3,TRBD2,CSADVPSGRKGATDTQYF,TGCAGTGCTGACGTTCCTAGCGGGAGGAAAGGGGCCACAGATACGCAGTATTTT
TRBV7-9,.,TRBJ2-3,.,CASSLRQGRSSTDTQYF,TGTGCCAGCAGCCTGCGCCAGGGGAGATCTAGCACAGATACGCAGTATTTT
TRBV27,.,TRBJ2-7,TRBD2,CASSFSGGYEQYF,TGTGCCAGCAGTTTCTCGGGAGGATACGAGCAGTACTTC
TRBV4-2,few,TRBJ1-1,.,CASSQDYSNTEAFF,TGTGCCAGCAGCCAAGATTACAGCAACACTGAAGCTTTCTTT
TRBV4-1,many,TRBJ2-1,TRBD1,CASSQLGTGYNEQFF,TGCGCCAGCAGCCAACTCGGGACAGGGTACAATGAGCAGTTCTTC
TRBV20-1,few,TRBJ2-1,TRBD2,CSASSGRDGYNEQFF,TGCAGTGCTAGTTCCGGGAGGGACGGGTACAATGAGCAGTTCTTC
TRBV7-8,few,TRBJ2-5,TRBD2,CASSFGLAQETQYF,TGTGCCAGCAGCTTCGGACTAGCGCAAGAGACCCAGTACTTC
TRBV20-1,few,TRBJ2-2,.,CSALELGYTGELFF,TGCAGTGCTCTCGAGCTTGGGTACACCGGGGAGCTGTTTTTT
TRBV20-1,.,TRBJ2-1,.,CSASRGDNEQFF,TGCAGTGCTAGTCGAGGGGACAATGAGCAGTTCTTC
TRBV5-1,.,TRBJ1-5,TRBD1,CASSPPGTESNQPQHF,TGCGCCAGCAGCCCACCCGGGACAGAGAGCAATCAGCCCCAGCATTTT
TRBV6-1,few,TRBJ2-7,.,CASRSPRAYEQYF,TGTGCCAGCAGAAGTCCTAGGGCCTACGAGCAGTACTTC
TRBV20-1,many,TRBJ1-5,.,CSARDPDSYSNQPQHF,TGCAGTGCTAGAGATCCCGACAGCTATAGCAATCAGCCCCAGCATTTT
TRBV7-9,few,TRBJ1-6,TRBD1,CASSFRTGSSYNSPLHF,TGTGCCAGCAGCTTCCGGACAGGGAGCTCCTATAATTCACCCCTCCACTTT
TRBV5-1,.,TRBJ2-4,TRBD2,CASSLWASGPLAKNIQYF,TGCGCCAGCAGCTTGTGGGCTAGCGGGCCACTAGCCAAAAACATTCAGTACTTC
TRBV28,few,TRBJ1-5,.,CASSPPGPTEQPQHF,TGTGCCAGCAGTCCCCCGGGACCGACGGAACAGCCCCAGCATTTT
TRBV10-3,few,TRBJ2-7,.,CAAEDGPSSYEQYF,TGTGCCGCCGAGGACGGCCCGAGCTCCTACGAGCAGTACTTC
TRBV25-1,few,TRBJ2-1,TRBD2,CASSASGLAGHPHEQFF,TGTGCCAGCAGTGCTTCGGGACTAGCGGGTCACCCCCATGAGCAGTTCTTC
TRBV7-2,few,TRBJ1-2,TRBD1,CASTLSQGANYGYTF,TGTGCCAGCACCTTATCACAGGGGGCAAACTATGGCTACACCTTC
TRBV5-1,few,TRBJ2-3,.,CASSLMGLKRPEVGTDTQYF,TGCGCCAGCAGCCTTATGGGACTCAAAAGACCCGAGGTCGGCACAGATACGCAGTATTTT
TRBV6-2/TRBV6-3,.,TRBJ2-2,TRBD2,CASSYKIGLAGGTNTGELFF,TGTGCCAGCAGCTATAAGATTGGGCTAGCGGGAGGTACGAACACCGGGGAGCTGTTTTTT
TRBV5-1,few,TRBJ1-6,.,CASSLAGAGGSYNSPLHF,TGCGCCAGCAGCTTGGCCGGGGCCGGAGGGTCCTATAATTCACCCCTCCACTTT
TRBV5-1,.,TRBJ1-1,.,CASSFAQGGVRAFF,TGCGCCAGCAGCTTTGCCCAAGGTGGGGTAAGAGCTTTCTTT
TRBV6-2/TRBV6-3,.,TRBJ1-4,TRBD1,CASSPPRDSLLTNEKLFF,TGTGCCAGCAGTCCACCCCGGGACAGCCTTCTAACTAATGAAAAACTGTTTTTT
TRBV9,.,TRBJ2-1,TRBD1,CASSLRQGRYNEQFF,TGTGCCAGCAGCCTTAGACAGGGGCGATACAATGAGCAGTTCTTC
TRBV20-1,few,TRBJ2-3,.,CSAAEGGGDTQYF,TGCAGTGCTGCGGAGGGTGGCGGAGATACGCAGTATTTT
TRBV5-1,.,TRBJ2-5,.,CASSLDGAHNQETQYF,TGCGCCAGCAGCTTGGATGGAGCGCATAACCAAGAGACCCAGTACTTC
TRBV5-1,.,TRBJ2-3,TRBD2,CASKAGVNPTDTQYF,TGCGCCAGCAAAGCGGGAGTAAACCCCACAGATACGCAGTATTTT
TRBV29-1,many,TRBJ1-1,.,CSVEGQADEAFF,TGCAGCGTTGAAGGACAGGCTGATGAAGCTTTCTTT
TRBV28,few,TRBJ2-3,TRBD2,CASSPPSGSADTQYF,TGTGCCAGCAGTCCACCAAGCGGGAGTGCAGATACGCAGTATTTT
TRBV12-3/TRBV12-4,few,TRBJ2-1,.,CASSLGSEQFF,TGTGCCAGCAGTTTAGGCAGCGAGCAGTTCTTC
TRBV10-3,.,TRBJ2-7,TRBD2,CAIRKLAGSYEQYF,TGTGCCATCAGGAAACTAGCGGGATCCTACGAGCAGTACTTC
TRBV5-1,.,TRBJ2-5,TRBD2,CASRTSDETQYF,TGCGCCAGCAGGACTAGCGATGAGACCCAGTACTTC
TRBV12-3/TRBV12-4,.,TRBJ1-4,TRBD1,CASRPGTANEKLFF,TGTGCCAGCAGACCCGGGACAGCAAATGAAAAACTGTTTTTT
TRBV20-1,few,TRBJ1-1,TRBD1,CSADRGPNTEAFF,TGCAGTGCTGACAGGGGCCCGAACACTGAAGCTTTCTTT
TRBV20-1,few,TRBJ1-6,.,CSARKGTLTSSLHF,TGCAGTGCCCGAAAGGGGACCCTAACTTCCTCCCTCCACTTT
TRBV6-5,.,TRBJ2-1,.,CASSYSNRASNNEQFF,TGTGCCAGCAGTTACTCGAACAGGGCCAGTAACAATGAGCAGTTCTTC
TRBV7-3,.,TRBJ2-3,.,CASSPFRAQAQYF,TGTGCCAGCAGCCCATTTCGGGCCCAGGCGCAGTATTTT
TRBV9,few,TRBJ2-7,.,CASSARTGPLPNEQYF,TGTGCCAGCAGCGCCCGTACCGGGCCCCTACCCAACGAGCAGTACTTC
TRBV5-1,.,TRBJ2-5,.,CASSLVRPDQETQYF,TGCGCCAGCAGCTTGGTGAGGCCGGACCAAGAGACCCAGTACTTC
TRBV11-2,.,TRBJ2-4,TRBD2,CASSLLGASGRGVAKNIQYF,TGTGCCAGCAGCTTACTTGGGGCTAGCGGGAGGGGGGTGGCCAAAAACATTCAGTACTTC
TRBV12-3/TRBV12-4,.,TRBJ1-2,.,CASSLDGSIYGYTF,TGTGCCAGCAGTTTAGACGGCAGCATCTATGGCTACACCTTC
TRBV20-1,.,TRBJ2-3,.,CSAQKNFFTDTQYF,TGCAGTGCTCAAAAGAATTTCTTCACAGATACGCAGTATTTT
TRBV12-3/TRBV12-4,.,TRBJ1-1,.,CASSLGDRTEAFF,TGTGCCAGCAGTTTAGGAGATCGCACTGAAGCTTTCTTT
TRBV7-9,few,TRBJ1-6,TRBD1,CASSSGTGNNSPLHF,TGTGCCAGCAGCTCGGGGACAGGGAATAATTCACCCCTCCACTTT
TRBV4-2,many,TRBJ1-5,.,CASSHGGANNQPQHF,TGTGCCAGCAGCCATGGGGGGGCTAATAATCAGCCCCAGCATTTT
TRBV2,.,TRBJ2-7,.,CATGERGKPYEQYF,TGTGCCACCGGGGAACGCGGCAAACCCTACGAGCAGTACTTC
TRBV6-1,.,TRBJ2-5,TRBD1,CASSEYYRGRGQETQYF,TGTGCCAGCAGTGAATATTATCGGGGCAGGGGGCAAGAGACCCAGTACTTC
TRBV5-5,few,TRBJ2-3,.,CASSSNGRSTDTQYF,TGTGCCAGCAGCTCGAACGGGAGAAGCACAGATACGCAGTATTTT
TRBV20-1,.,TRBJ2-3,TRBD2,CSARRGGGQDTQYF,TGCAGTGCTAGAAGGGGCGGGGGGCAAGATACGCAGTATTTT
TRBV18,few,TRBJ2-1,.,CASSPSGQEEQFF,TGTGCCAGCTCACCGTCTGGCCAAGAAGAGCAGTTCTTC
TRBV12-3/TRBV12-4,many,TRBJ1-3,.,CASSFVRTIYF,TGTGCCAGCAGTTTCGTCCGCACCATATATTTT
TRBV5-1,.,TRBJ2-7,.,CASSSPGQGVAYEQYF,TGCGCCAGCAGCTCCCCTGGGCAGGGCGTAGCCTACGAGCAGTACTTC
TRBV5-6,.,TRBJ1-5,.,CASSSQLISNQPQHF,TGTGCCAGCAGCTCGCAGCTGATTAGCAATCAGCCCCAGCATTTT
TRBV11-2,many,TRBJ2-1,.,CASSLERYDEQFF,TGTGCCAGCAGCTTAGAAAGGTACGATGAGCAGTTCTTC
TRBV20-1,few,TRBJ2-7,.,CSARLRPSFEQYF,TGCAGTGCTCGACTGCGCCCTTCGTTCGAGCAGTACTTC
TRBV7-9,.,TRBJ2-2,.,CASSLMGNTGELFF,TGTGCCAGCAGCTTAATGGGAAACACCGGGGAGCTGTTTTTT